This T cell receptor (beta chain) is from a study of CD8 T cells in ankylosing spondylitis. Whole-study results and caveats: With a CD8+ phenotype, disease-linked clones were relatively rare in peripheral blood. Certain motif variants had earlier been reported in reactive arthritis synovial fluid and blood. A TCR beta motif made of several highly homologous variants seemed typical of ankylosing spondylitis blood.

This clonotype was recorded at least ten times. Its antigen remains unknown. The germline V gene has CDR1 DFQATT and CDR2 SNEGSKA (reference sequence). J was trimmed by 4 bases and V by 6 bases; bases with no gene match: 20. CDR3 length: 18 residues. The authors made TCR beta libraries by quantitative 5'-RACE with molecular barcodes. TCRdb independently ran MiXCR on the 5' RACE reads; one entry per CDR3 protein. In the table there are approximately 140,000 distinct CDR3 sequences, around 9.7% of which are singletons. The rearrangement links TRBV20-1 to TRBJ2-1; 8 nucleotides match TRBD2. This TCR came from a male donor with ankylosing spondylitis or in good health (not recorded which). The source material was blood, either unsorted or a sorted T cell fraction (not recorded which). CDR3: CSAHDNARGLVSYNEQFF. CDR3 sequence (DNA): TGCAGTGCACACGACAACGCCCGGGGACTAGTTTCGTACAATGAGCAGTTCTTC.